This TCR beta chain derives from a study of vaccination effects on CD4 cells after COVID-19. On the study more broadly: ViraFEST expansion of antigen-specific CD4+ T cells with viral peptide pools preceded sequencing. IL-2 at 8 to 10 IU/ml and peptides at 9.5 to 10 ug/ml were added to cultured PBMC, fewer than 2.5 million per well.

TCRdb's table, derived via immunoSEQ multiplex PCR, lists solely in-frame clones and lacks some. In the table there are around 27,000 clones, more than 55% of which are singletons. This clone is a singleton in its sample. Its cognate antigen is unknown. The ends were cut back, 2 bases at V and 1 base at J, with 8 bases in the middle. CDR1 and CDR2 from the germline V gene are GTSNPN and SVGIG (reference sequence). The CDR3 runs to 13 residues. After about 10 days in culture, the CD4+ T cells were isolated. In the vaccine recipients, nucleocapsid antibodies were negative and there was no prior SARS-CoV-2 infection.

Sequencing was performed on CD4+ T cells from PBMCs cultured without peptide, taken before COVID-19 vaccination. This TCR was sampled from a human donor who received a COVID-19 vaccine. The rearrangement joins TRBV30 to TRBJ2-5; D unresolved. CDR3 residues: CAWSRRFQETQYF. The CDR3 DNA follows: TGTGCCTGGAGTCGGCGGTTCCAAGAGACCCAGTACTTC.